A single TCR beta chain is shown here with its context. The length of the CDR3 is 12 residues. Germline-derived CDR1 and CDR2 are MNHNY and SVGAGI (reference sequence). V dropped 6 bases and J dropped 14 bases, with 19 bases sitting between them. The sample originates from a study of OX40 agonist ivuxolimab in advanced cancers. Overall study: Of the patients, three showed partial responses, one with hepatocellular carcinoma and two with cutaneous melanoma.

Clones were sequenced by immunoSEQ multiplex PCR, and TCRdb holds only the in-frame ones, with some missing. Seen here are about 19,000 clones, about 76% observed once, and the top ten hold 18%. The input for sequencing was CD4+ or CD8+ T cells sorted from blood, taken in a trial of the OX40 agonist ivuxolimab. The sequence derives from an adult with an advanced solid tumor such as melanoma, head and neck, liver or kidney cancer. This chain connects TRBV6-6 to TRBJ1-2; a possible D gene is TRBD1 (5 bases). CDR3 amino acids: CASRSSGHGVTF. CDR3 bases: TGTGCCAGCAGGTCGTCAGGACACGGGGTGACCTTC.